The 13 T cell receptor beta chains reported below all come from one sample, sequenced in a study of Ad26.COV2.S vaccination and SARS-CoV-2 variants. The treatment was: around 19 received Ad26.COV2.S at low or high dose, single or two shots; roughly 5 received placebo; per-sample allocation not given. Samples came from day 63 after the first vaccine or placebo injection. Method: immunoSEQ multiplex PCR; TCRdb's copy keeps in-frame clones and lacks some. The top ten hold around 2.6% of the sample, which has hundreds of thousands of clones, nearly 90% seen once. The sample in question was peripheral blood, obtained in a trial of Ad26.COV2.S vaccine versus placebo. All receptors derive from a person between 18 and 65 years old who received the Ad26.COV2.S COVID-19 vaccine or a placebo.

This chain connects TRBV6-5 to TRBJ1-4; D is undetermined. The CDR3 is made up of 15 amino acids. CDR1 and CDR2 from the germline V gene are MNHEY and SVGAGI. V was shortened by 5 bases and J by 4 bases, with 14 bases between the two germline ends. In DNA form, the CDR3 reads TGTGCCAGCAGTAACCCGGGTCTCTATAATGAAAAACTGTTTTTT. Amino acids: CASSNPGLYNEKLFF.

This chain joins TRBV27 and TRBJ1-2, with D perhaps matching TRBD1 (6 bases). CDR1 and CDR2 (germline): MNHEY, SMNVEV (reference sequence). The CDR3 has 16 amino acids. Trimming removed 5 bases from V and 5 bases from J, with 21 bases in between. The CDR3 nucleotides are TGTGCCAGCAGTCGAGGACAGCATAGTACGGTTTATGGCTACACCTTC. This codes for CASSRGQHSTVYGYTF.

This clone was detected only once. The chain links TRBV5-1 to TRBJ2-1; D possibly matches TRBD1 or TRBD2 (5 bases each). V lost 4 bases, J lost 4 bases, and 21 bases lay in between. In germline, CDR1 is SGHRS, CDR2 YFSETQ. This CDR3 has 17 amino acids. CDR3 loop: CASSSGPERGPYNEQFF. As DNA, the CDR3 is TGCGCCAGCAGCAGTGGTCCCGAGAGGGGTCCTTACAATGAGCAGTTCTTC.

The chain uses TRBV5-3 and TRBJ2-2, with 11 nucleotides matching TRBD2. TRBV5-3 falls under the ORF class, with uncertain function. The V and J ends lost 1 base and 1 base, in that order; junction bases with no gene match: 3. This CDR3 has 17 amino acids. This CDR3 is CARSLNLAGGNTGELFF. The CDR3 DNA reads as TGTGCCAGAAGCTTGAATCTAGCGGGAGGGAACACCGGGGAGCTGTTTTTT.

V and J are TRBV4-3 and TRBJ2-5; D unclear. The CDR3 contains 15 residues. Trimming removed 4 bases from V and 1 base from J, with 13 bases in between. The germline V gene encodes CDR1 LGHNA and CDR2 YSLEER. The CDR3 bases are TGCGCCAGCAGCCGAACGGGCCAGACCCAAGAGACCCAGTACTTC. Translation gives CASSRTGQTQETQYF.

The chain joins TRBV5-4 to TRBJ2-7, with D possibly matching TRBD1 (5 bases). This CDR3 is 14 amino acids long. V was shortened by 4 bases and J by 2 bases, with 13 bases between the two germline ends. Germline loops: CDR1 SGHNT, CDR2 YYREEE (reference sequence). Here the CDR3 DNA reads TGTGCCAGCAGCAAGGCCGACAGCCCCTACGAGCAGTACGTC. It encodes CASSKADSPYEQYV.

The chain links TRBV10-3 to TRBJ2-2; 7 nucleotides line up with TRBD2. V gave up 0 bases and J gave up 7 bases; unmatched junction bases: 2. The V gene's germline CDR1 is ENHRY and CDR2 SYGVKD. CDR3 length: 14 residues. DNA for the CDR3: TGTGCCATCAGTGAGTCAGGACTAGACGGGGAGCTGTTTTTT. Residues: CAISESGLDGELFF.

J is TRBJ1-6 and V is TRBV5-1, with D possibly TRBD1 on 6 matching bases. Germline lookup yields CDR1 SGHRS and CDR2 YFSETQ. The CDR3 is made up of 15 amino acids. The V end lost 4 bases, the J end lost 1 base, and 9 bases lay between the germline ends. The CDR3 protein is CASSPRGSYNSPLHF. In DNA form, the CDR3 reads TGCGCCAGCAGCCCGAGGGGGTCCTATAATTCACCCCTCCACTTT.

The CDR3 DNA follows: TGTGCCAGCAGCTTAGCTTCAGGGATCTATGGCTACACCTTC. This sequence encodes CASSLASGIYGYTF. The J gene is TRBJ1-2, the V gene TRBV7-9; tentatively, D is TRBD1 (5 bases). This CDR3 comprises 14 residues. The germline CDR1 and CDR2 sequences are SEHNR and FQNEAQ (reference sequence). Trimming removed 0 bases at V and 4 bases at J, with 9 bases between.

This sequence joins TRBV25-1 and TRBJ2-5, with TRBD2 identical over 12 bases. This CDR3 region has 14 residues. The germline V gene encodes CDR1 MGHDK and CDR2 SYGVNS. With V trimmed by 4 bases and J by 7 bases, 4 bases remained unmatched. The CDR3 sequence is CASSAPGLAGTQYF. As DNA, the CDR3 is TGTGCCAGCAGTGCCCCGGGACTAGCGGGGACCCAGTACTTC.

CDR3 in amino acids: CASSYADYPYNEQFF. CDR3 DNA: TGTGCCAGCAGTTACGCTGACTACCCTTACAATGAGCAGTTCTTC. This chain joins TRBV6-2 or TRBV6-3 and TRBJ2-1, with TRBD2 as a possible D gene (5 bases). The CDR3 contains 15 residues. V was cut by 2 bases and J by 4 bases, with 12 bases left in between. CDR1 is MNHEY and CDR2 is SVGEGT in the germline V gene.

V usage is TRBV2 and J usage is TRBJ2-7; the D is unclear. Looked up from germline, CDR1 is SNHLY and CDR2 is FYNNEI. Trimming stripped 6 bases from V and 0 bases from J, with 9 bases between. CDR3 length equals 13 residues. CDR3 nucleotides: TGTGCCAGCAGGGCGGATATCTCCTACGAGCAGTACTTC. This gives the protein CASRADISYEQYF.

In DNA, the CDR3 is TGCGCCAGCAGCCAACTCGGCTTAGCCTACAATGAGCAGTTCTTC. Amino acid sequence: CASSQLGLAYNEQFF. This chain links TRBV4-1 with TRBJ2-1; D ambiguous. Trimming removed 2 bases from V and 2 bases from J, with 10 bases in between. The CDR3 runs 15 residues. Germline CDR1 MGHRA, CDR2 YSYEKL.